The clone carrying this T cell receptor beta chain showed up just a few times. Researchers isolated at least 6.5 million PBMCs per sample. These data come from a study of blood T cells in healthy people across ages. PCR was performed a second time for roughly 7 to 12 cycles using a sample-barcoded 5' primer and a J-beta primer mix. Researchers report that a template-switch adaptor with 12 random nucleotides tagged each cDNA molecule. Using its own MiXCR run on the 5' RACE reads, TCRdb lists one record per CDR3 protein. The sample has about 780,000 distinct CDR3 sequences; 35% to 50% are singletons. V was pared by 4 bases and J by 1 base, with 4 bases of the junction left unmatched. Germline V gives CDR1 SGHTA, CDR2 FQGTGA. This CDR3 is built from 16 residues.

This clonotype originated in a man older than 75 in good health. Sequencing input: blood. The chain recombines TRBV7-3 with TRBJ2-1, with TRBD2 matching over 10 bases. The CDR3 nucleotides read TGTGCCAGCAGCTCCAATAGCGGGGGGTCCTACAATGAGCAGTTCTTC. Amino acids: CASSSNSGGSYNEQFF.